This section outlines one TCR beta chain sequence together with its context. The target antigen is unknown. These data come from a study of beta chain features in type 1 diabetes. The CDR3 is 16 amino acids. V was trimmed by 0 bases and J by 5 bases, leaving 16 bases between them. CDR1 is SGHAT, CDR2 FQNNGV, per germline. The investigators reverse transcribed all of the isolated RNA, so they sequenced expressed TCRB transcripts. Sequencing was performed with immunoSEQ multiplex PCR; in TCRdb, only in-frame clones are kept and a portion is missing. The sample yields under 400,000 clones, around 20% seen once. Study observations and caveats: The naive, central memory and Treg TCRB repertoires of patients appeared to be more similar to one another than those of healthy donors.

Sequencing was done on a sample of naive CD4+ T cells from blood. The receptor's source is a woman between 18 and 29 years old in good health. The J gene is TRBJ2-5, the V gene TRBV11-2; D might be TRBD2 (6 bases). This CDR3 reads CASSLESKGGSETQYF. CDR3 nucleotide sequence: TGTGCCAGCAGCTTAGAGTCTAAGGGAGGTTCGGAGACCCAGTACTTC.